This entry features one T cell receptor beta chain sequence. The antigen remains unidentified. This record belongs to a study of T cells expressing NK-cell markers. Across the study: Sorted CD3+CD56-NKG2C+, CD3+CD56+NKG2C+ and CD3+CD56+NKG2C- T cells supplied the TCR beta repertoires. Overall study results and limits: The study found dominant NKG2C+ clonotypes at about 1.0-8% of CD8+ T cells in about 6 donors. Whether expanded NKG2C+ T cell clones were HCMV-specific remained unclear.

Researchers built TCR beta cDNA using 5'RACE template switching with UMIs. TCRdb reworked the 5' RACE reads into one entry per CDR3 protein, no DNA. This specimen shows 500,000 to 600,000 distinct CDR3 sequences; the ten leading clones hold about 3.6%. Germline CDR1 reads DFQATT; CDR2 reads SNEGSKA (reference sequence). The CDR3 is made up of 15 amino acids. The source is a young man in good health. This chain connects TRBV20-1 to TRBJ2-7; the D gene TCRdb calls, TRBD1, cannot be checked with no DNA. Sequencing was performed on blood T cells: a sorted CD56 or NKG2C T cell subset, CD4+ or CD8+ T cells, or bulk PBMC T cells (not recorded which). CDR3 loop: CSARGSGQTVYEQYF.